This T cell receptor beta chain comes out of a study of blood T cell repertoires in COVID-19. Study background: PBMCs, B-cell-depleted T cells, or T cells were the source of the cDNA or gDNA that made up the material.

Enrollees, roughly 18 to 90 years old, lived in about two dozen US areas. Cohort placement rested on clinical history that participants reported themselves. Two negative PCRs, clearance, or symptom resolution had been documented for recovered Cohort 3 donors. Germline V CDR1 and CDR2: SNHLY, FYNNEI. The V end was cut by 5 bases, the J end by 5 bases, with 18 bases between. The CDR3 sequence is 15 residues long. Clones were read by immunoSEQ multiplex PCR, and TCRdb kept only the in-frame ones, dropping some. The sample has 150,000 to 200,000 clones, 88% seen once. The sequenced material came from PBMCs or T cells enriched from blood (not recorded which). This TCR was recovered from a woman aged 18-35 years who had recovered from COVID-19. The genes are TRBV2 and TRBJ1-2, with TRBD1 as a possible D gene (6 bases). The chain's CDR3 is CASSIPGQADYGYTF. The CDR3 bases are TGTGCCAGCAGTATACCGGGACAAGCTGATTATGGCTACACCTTC.